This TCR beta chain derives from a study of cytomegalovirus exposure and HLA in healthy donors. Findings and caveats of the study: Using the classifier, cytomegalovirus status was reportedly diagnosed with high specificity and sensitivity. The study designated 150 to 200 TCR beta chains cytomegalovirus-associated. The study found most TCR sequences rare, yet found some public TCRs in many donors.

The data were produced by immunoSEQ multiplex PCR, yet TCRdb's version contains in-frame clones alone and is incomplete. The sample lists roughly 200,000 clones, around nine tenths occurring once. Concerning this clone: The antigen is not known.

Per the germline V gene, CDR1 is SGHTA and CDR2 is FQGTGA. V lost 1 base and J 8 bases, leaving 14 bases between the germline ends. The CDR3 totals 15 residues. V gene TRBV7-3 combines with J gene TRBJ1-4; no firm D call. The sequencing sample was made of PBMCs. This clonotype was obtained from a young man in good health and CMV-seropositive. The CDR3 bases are TGTGCCAGCAGCTTAAATGGGCGAGCCCGAGAAAAACTGTTTTTT. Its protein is CASSLNGRAREKLFF.